The sequence of this T cell receptor (beta chain) was determined in a study of beta chain features in type 1 diabetes (dated by TCRdb to the late 2010s). With respect to the entire study: Mean age, gender distribution, total cell number and subset yield were not different between patients and healthy donors. A total of approximately 99,000,000 sorted cells were examined across all samples, and RNA yield correlated strongly with the number of cells per subset. In the study, TCRB repertoires of sorted circulating CD4+ T cell subsets from recently diagnosed type 1 diabetes patients were compared with those of matched healthy donors. Naive and central memory subsets were obtained from all 30 or so donors, but regulatory and stem cell-like memory subsets were isolated from only 8 patients and roughly eight healthy donors. Overall study outcomes, separate from this receptor: Because cDNA was sequenced instead of genomic DNA, highly expressing activated cells could be over-represented, though the groups showed no difference in activation or CD3 levels. Because the HLA sub-analyses included only small numbers of individuals, any influence of HLA type on TCRB rearrangement was left unresolved. Patients with type 1 diabetes made fewer insertions and deleted more nucleotides at VDJ recombination sites, implying thymic rearrangement abnormalities. PCR might favor shorter templates, but patient and control samples were amplified and corrected together, so any skew would affect both groups equally. Naive, central memory and regulatory TCRB repertoires appeared to be more similar among patients than among healthy donors. Type 1 diabetes patients showed a moderate but significant shortening of TCRB CDR3 length in all four CD4+ subsets.

A note on this clone: Its specific antigen is unknown. No base qualities exist here, and no much larger clone lies one base off it.

A single peripheral blood draw of approximately 100 mL on average was collected from each donor into heparinised tubes. Using a panel that included CD45RO, CCR7, CD25, CD127, CD95 and CD27, naive, central memory, regulatory and stem cell-like memory CD4+ T cells were sorted on a BD FACSAria II. Purity was above 95% for every sorted population. PBMCs were separated immediately by Lymphoprep density gradient centrifugation and were stained directly, without being cultured. To minimize batch effects, samples were stained and sorted in pairs, one healthy donor with one patient per experiment. CDR1 SGHNT and CDR2 YYREEE are derived from the germline V gene (reference sequence). The CDR3 covers 15 residues, taking in both the cysteine and the phenylalanine. Only the CDR3 region is kept as DNA, spanning 45 bases read in frame from base 1. V trim: 0 bases; J trim: 7 bases; unmatched bases: 6. All of the isolated RNA was reverse transcribed with the High Capacity cDNA Reverse Transcription Kit, so expressed TCRB transcripts were sequenced. Deep immunoSEQ sequencing was applied to naive, central memory and regulatory T cell samples, giving an average of about 3.4 million total reads per sample. After sorted cells were lysed in RLT buffer, RNA was extracted with DNase-treated RNeasy Micro or Mini kits, with the choice depending on cell number. Each cell subset was processed on its own to prevent cross-contamination, while patient and healthy donor samples were processed together. The immunoSEQ multiplex PCR was used to amplify TCRB sequences from cDNA, generating 87-bp fragments that spanned the CDR3 region. Sequencing of the amplicons was performed on the Illumina HiSeq platform. Per the original workflow: Synthetic template baselines were used to correct PCR bias computationally, reads within Hamming distance 2 were collapsed together, and singletons that could not be merged were discarded. Reads were aligned to IMGT to assign V, D and J genes, CDR3 length, and insertions or deletions at six rearrangement sites. Within each subset, clonotype counts were normalized to sorted cell number, after which true diversity and Gini coefficients were computed with the tcR R package. The overlap coefficient, calculated on TCRB nucleotide sequences, was used to measure repertoire sharing. Out-of-frame TCRB sequences from naive cells were analyzed to stand in for the pre-selection repertoire. The source is immuneACCESS, and TCRdb retained only in-frame sequences with V and J called. Part of the clones is not carried over; for the studies checked, unresolved V genes explain less than half of this, and the remainder is unexplained. V and J calls and clone size are as listed in that table; D and trimming were resolved from the DNA. The sample includes under 900,000 clones, with around a sixth observed a single time. Around 0.02% of the sample rests with the top ten.

This clonotype originated in a woman aged 18-29 years in good health. The chain was built from TRBV5-4 and TRBJ1-5; 8 bases in between match TRBD1. Sequencing input: naive CD4+ T cells from blood. The label giving this sample's cell subset or site can be read as: true naive CD4+ T cells. CDR3 region: CASSLGTGGRQPQHF. In nucleotide form, the sequence is TGTGCCAGCAGCTTGGGAACAGGGGGACGGCAGCCCCAGCATTTT.